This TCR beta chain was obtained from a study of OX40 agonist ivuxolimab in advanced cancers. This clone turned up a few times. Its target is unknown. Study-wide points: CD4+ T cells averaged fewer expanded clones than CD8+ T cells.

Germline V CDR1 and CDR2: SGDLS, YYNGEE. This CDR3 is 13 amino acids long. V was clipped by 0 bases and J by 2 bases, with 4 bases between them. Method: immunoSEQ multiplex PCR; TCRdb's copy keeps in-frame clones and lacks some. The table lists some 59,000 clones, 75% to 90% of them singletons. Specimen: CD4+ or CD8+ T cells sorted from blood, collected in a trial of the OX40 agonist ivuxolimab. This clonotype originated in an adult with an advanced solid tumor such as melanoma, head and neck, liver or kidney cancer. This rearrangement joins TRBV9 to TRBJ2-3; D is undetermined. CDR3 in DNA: TGTGCCAGCAGCGTAGGCTCCACAGATACGCAGTATTTT. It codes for CASSVGSTDTQYF.